Ten or more counts support the clone carrying this T cell receptor beta chain. A single record per CDR3 protein comes from TCRdb applying MiXCR to the 5' RACE reads. The sample lists some 70,000 distinct CDR3 sequences; roughly 3.2% were seen once. Germline V CDR1 and CDR2: SGHVS, FQNEAQ. The CDR3 sequence is 15 residues long. Trimming removed 5 bases from V and 0 bases from J; junction bases left unmatched: 6. The data were obtained in a study of neurological immune-mediated disorders. The sequence was collected from a man aged 40-49 years with multiple sclerosis. The rearrangement links TRBV7-8 to TRBJ1-1, with 7 bases aligning to TRBD1. The specimen was PBMCs. The chain's CDR3 is CASSIYRGVNTEAFF. CDR3 coding DNA: TGTGCCAGCAGCATCTACAGGGGCGTGAACACTGAAGCTTTCTTT.